This record covers a single T cell receptor (beta chain). Its antigen is unidentified. The data stem from a study of OX40 agonist ivuxolimab in advanced cancers. Study summary: Two cutaneous melanoma patients and one hepatocellular carcinoma patient, three in all, had partial responses.

Libraries were prepared by immunoSEQ multiplex PCR; TCRdb keeps only in-frame clonotypes and omits some of them. This table has around 59,000 clones, about 89% appearing once. Germline V lookup: CDR1 SGHRS, CDR2 YFSETQ. V was clipped by 3 bases and J by 6 bases, with 16 bases between them. The CDR3 extends over 14 amino acids. Study observations and caveats: Part of the nonresponder group also had normalized T-cell clonal expansion that was low. In general, CD8+ T cells held more expanded clones than CD4+ did, on average.

The source was CD4+ or CD8+ T cells sorted from blood, collected in a trial of the OX40 agonist ivuxolimab. The chain links TRBV5-1 to TRBJ2-7; D perhaps matches TRBD2 (5 bases). The TCR sequence derives from an adult with an advanced solid tumor such as melanoma, head and neck, liver or kidney cancer. The CDR3 here is CASSSHDGVTEQYF. As DNA, the CDR3 is TGCGCCAGCAGCTCCCACGACGGGGTCACCGAGCAGTACTTC.